This T cell receptor (beta chain) was captured by sequencing in a study of beta chain bispecific antibodies for T cell cancers. TCRdb called the 5' RACE reads again in MiXCR, with one record for every CDR3 protein. The sample has some 21,000 distinct CDR3 sequences; over 2.5% are singletons. Study-wide points: The leukemia cells, rather than normal T cells, gave most of the targeted TRBV signal.

This clonotype was seen only a few times. Antigen specificity is unknown. With 5 bases removed from V and 1 base from J, the gap between germline ends came to 11 bases. Germline loops: CDR1 LGHDT, CDR2 YNNKEL (reference sequence). CDR3 length: 14 residues. Expansion lasted 3 days, with either anti-CD3 antibody OKT3 or CD3/CD28 beads. V usage is TRBV3-1 and J usage is TRBJ2-5, with D tentatively TRBD2 (6 bases). The specimen was healthy donor T cells cultured with leukemia cells. This TCR came from a human donor in good health. Some clones in this sample may be carry-over from other donors' samples. The CDR3 region is CASSASVLQETQYF. The CDR3 DNA sequence: TGTGCCAGCAGCGCTAGCGTCCTCCAAGAGACCCAGTACTTC.